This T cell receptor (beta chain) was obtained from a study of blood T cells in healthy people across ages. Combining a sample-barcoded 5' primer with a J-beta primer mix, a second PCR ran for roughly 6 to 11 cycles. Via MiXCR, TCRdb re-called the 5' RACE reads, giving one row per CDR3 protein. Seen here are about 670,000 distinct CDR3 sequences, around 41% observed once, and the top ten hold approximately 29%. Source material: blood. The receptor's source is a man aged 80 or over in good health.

In nucleotides, the CDR3 is TGTGCCATCAGTGAGTCGGGGCTAGCGGGAGGAGGCCCAGATACGCAGTATTTT. Its protein is CAISESGLAGGGPDTQYF. The chain recombines TRBV10-3 with TRBJ2-3, with 11 bases that match TRBD2. The V gene's germline CDR1 is ENHRY and CDR2 SYGVKD. CDR3 size: 18 residues. The J segment lost 4 bases and the V segment lost 0 bases, leaving 9 bases of the junction unmatched.